This T cell receptor beta chain is drawn from a study of molecular identifiers for immune sequencing clone quantification (dated by TCRdb to 2017 to 2018). With respect to the entire study: In a replicate experiment, RNA from approximately 22,000 or 94,000 naive CD8 T cells was split into five aliquots, four of which were sequenced. This methods study used CD8 T cells to benchmark TCR RNA copy counting and molecular-identifier clustering-based TCR repertoire sequencing (MIDCIRS).

The CDR3 contains 15 residues, cysteine and phenylalanine counted. The retained sequence is limited to the CDR3, 45 bases, with the frame set at the first base. CDR1 and CDR2, looked up from the germline V gene, are SGDLS and YYNGEE. V ends up 3 bases short and J 5 bases short, with an unmatched junction base count of 2. Libraries of naive CD8 T cells were built from anywhere between roughly 17,000 and 1,000,000 sorted cells, with 10%, 30% or 50% of the purified RNA used. Naive CD8 T cells were FACS-sorted as CD8+CD4-CCR7+CD45RA+ on a BD FACSAria II into RLT Plus buffer. Ten to eleven TCR copies' worth of Jurkat RNA were spiked into roughly 19,000-1,000,000 naive CD8 T cell samples to test detection sensitivity. CD8 T cells were enriched with RosetteSep CD8+ T Cell Enrichment Cocktail and Ficoll-Paque, followed by ACK red cell lysis. General study outcomes and caveats: The naive libraries included spiked-in Jurkat TCR RNA (around nine copies' worth), and this Jurkat TCR RNA is not part of the donor repertoire. Modeling gave about three recovered TCR RNA copies per cell versus about 10 by digital PCR, implying 25% to 30% capture efficiency. Highly expanded clone sizes could be underestimated because identical TCR molecules may share a barcode. When barcode sub-clustering was omitted, TCR diversity was inflated by chimeric consensus sequences, with chimeras reaching as high as 47%. Spiked-in Jurkat TCR RNA equivalent to a single cell was reported to be detectable even among some 910,000 naive CD8 T cells. In CMV-specific effector cells, clones with more than 20 RNA copies contained over 99% of molecules, whereas in naive cells such clones contained under 1% of molecules.

Library generation was performed with PCR. Sequencing instrument: Illumina HiSeq 4000. Bulk TCR libraries were prepared as previously described, using TCR primers listed in Table S5. The Qiagen AllPrep DNA/RNA kit was used to purify total RNA. Before analysis, reads from multiple sequencing runs of the same library were pooled. As for the authors' bioinformatics: Reads were retained only if their TCR constant sequence matched exactly, and those retained reads were trimmed to 150 nt and grouped according to their 12-nt molecular barcodes. Reads inside each barcode group were sub-clustered using a 15% Levenshtein threshold, and a quality-weighted consensus sequence was constructed for each RNA molecule. Non-functional sequences were removed, as were lower-count sequences one edit away from another. Based on fitting two negative binomial distributions, any barcode sub-cluster with under 20% of the maximum read count was discarded. Using fastp at Q25 and MiXCR, TCRdb reprocessed the public reads and kept productive beta chains. Rows with one shared CDR3 protein collapse into an entry with the most common genes and DNA. TCRdb's processing, not the authors', yielded these V and J calls. The sample has 300,000 to 350,000 distinct CDR3 sequences on record, around 21% of them singletons. The top ten constitute approximately 0.83% of the sample.

This clonotype appeared many times. Its antigen remains undetermined. No much larger clone exists at a distance of one base, and base qualities are not known. The chain is encoded by TRBV9 joined to TRBJ2-1; a stretch of 13 junction bases matches TRBD2. The specimen was naive CD8+ T cells from blood, with Jurkat cell RNA spiked in. The cell subset or site label for this specimen denotes: FACS-sorted CD8+CD4-CCR7+CD45RA+ naive T cells. This clonotype was sampled from a human donor in good health. Some libraries in this study had Jurkat cell RNA spiked in. The DNA sequence reads TGTGCCAGCAGCGCGGGACTAGCGGGGAACAATGAGCAGTTCTTC. Its amino acids are CASSAGLAGNNEQFF. With all but the CDR3 taken from the reference TRBV9 and TRBJ2-1 genes, the full variable domain is: DSGVTQTPKHLITATGQRVTLRCSPRSGDLSVYWYQQSLDQGLQFLIQYYNGEERAKGNILERFSAQQFPDLHSELNLSSLELGDSALYFCASSAGLAGNNEQFFGPGTRLTVL.